This entry describes one TCR beta chain. Its antigen is not known. Primers included in the PCR were 60 Vbeta and 13 Jbeta primers. This table comes from immunoSEQ multiplex PCR, and its TCRdb copy is limited to in-frame clones, with some not included. The sample holds some 110,000 clones; around 70% are singletons and the top ten take 4% to 5.5%. The sample originates from a study of cytomegalovirus exposure and HLA in healthy donors. Study observations and caveats: The later analysis indicated that the majority of CMV-associated TCR beta chains appeared HLA-restricted. Reports state that TCR beta sequences accurately predicted most subjects' HLA-A and HLA-B alleles. Researchers had no immune exposure information except CMV serostatus available. Analysis was carried out at a later point, and it linked a missense DCLRE1C variant to TCR beta V- and J-gene trimming.

The material sequenced was PBMCs. The TCR sequence derives from a man aged 30-40 years in good health and CMV-seropositive.

This chain's CDR3 is CASSSAGYGYTF. CDR3 sequence (DNA): TGTGCCAGCAGCTCCGCCGGTTATGGCTACACCTTC. The V call is TRBV11-3, the J call TRBJ1-2; no reliable D call. Trimming cost V 4 bases and J 5 bases, with 8 bases left between them. Germline V gene data show CDR1 as SGHNT and CDR2 as YENEEA. This CDR3 region has 12 residues.